These T cell receptor beta chains were read from a single sample in a study of shared clonotypes between healthy human individuals. The assay was immunoSEQ multiplex PCR, and TCRdb's table has in-frame clones only and misses some. The table records approximately 1.9 million clones, around 93% of them present only once. The sequenced material came from naive CD8+ T cells from PBMCs. The receptors come from a man younger than 35 in good health. Some clones in this sample may be carry-over from other donors' samples. Both conserved end residues are part of each CDR3.

V gene: TRBV7-9
CDR3 protein: CASSSLSGSYEQYF

V gene: TRBV6-6
CDR3 protein: CASSYLAGGDTQYF

V gene: TRBV5-4
CDR3 protein: CASSVSGDDTDTQYF

V gene: TRBV6-1
CDR3 protein: CASSEDRGGYSNQPQHF

V gene: TRBV6-5
CDR3 protein: CASSLSTEEETQYF

V gene: TRBV27
CDR3 protein: CASSAGFGASYNEQFF

V gene: TRBV6-5
CDR3 protein: CASSYPEQYF

V gene: TRBV27
CDR3 protein: CASSWAASYEQYF

V gene: TRBV29-1
CDR3 protein: CSVEWAGGQSYEQYF

V gene: TRBV7-8
CDR3 protein: CASGVSTLSYEQYF

V gene: TRBV19
CDR3 protein: CASSPTSGSYNEQFF

V gene: TRBV7-9
CDR3 protein: CASSLGGHNQPQHF

V gene: TRBV7-9
CDR3 protein: CASSLGLNGPYF

V gene: TRBV4-1
CDR3 protein: CASSQSSKPGNTIYF

V gene: TRBV15
CDR3 protein: CATSREKTSGRSKNIQYF

V gene: TRBV4-1
CDR3 protein: CASSQDRGQPGNTIYF

V gene: TRBV5-6
CDR3 protein: CASSSTGLAVNTYEQYF

V gene: TRBV4-1
CDR3 protein: CASSQDPPRGGTGELFF

V gene: TRBV19
CDR3 protein: CASAGTGGVQPQHF

V gene: TRBV28
CDR3 protein: CASSWGGGFSYNEQFF

V gene: TRBV28
CDR3 protein: CASSQGPNEQFF

V gene: TRBV5-6
CDR3 protein: CASSFRNSNYGYTF